The 5 T cell receptor beta chains listed next were all sequenced from one sample in a study of T cell clonality in common variable immunodeficiency. Method: immunoSEQ multiplex PCR; TCRdb's copy keeps in-frame clones and lacks some. The sample presents approximately 46,000 clones, none singletons. Sequences were obtained from peripheral blood mononuclear cells. Every receptor here comes from a person aged 18-70 years in good health.

A remark on this clone: The CDR3 extends 3 residues past the end of the read, so its final part is completed from the germline J gene. The rearrangement joins TRBV19 to TRBJ1-4, with TRBD1 as a possible D gene (5 bases). Looked up from germline, CDR1 is LNHDA and CDR2 is SQIVND (reference sequence). The CDR3 has 15 amino acids. The CDR3 protein is CASSIGFREGSPLFF. Partial CDR3 DNA: TGTGCCAGTAGTATCGGTTTCAGGGAAGGTTCACCA.

Sample share makes this clone medium-sized (0.01 to 0.1%). The CDR3 is cut off 3 residues early in the read; its end comes from the germline J gene. The chain employs TRBV10-2 and TRBJ1-1, with D perhaps TRBD1 (5 bases). The germline gives CDR1 WSHSY, CDR2 SAAADI. Trimming stripped 11 bases from V and 4 bases from J, with 14 bases between. The CDR3 contains 12 residues. Incomplete CDR3 DNA: TGCGCCTCGAAAACCGGGGGCACTGAA. This sequence encodes CASKTGGTE. The complete CDR3 sequence is CASKTGGTEAFF.

In its sample, this clone was seen a few times. The CDR3 end lies 3 residues beyond the end of the read and is filled in from the germline J gene. The chain carries TRBV18 and TRBJ1-4; maybe TRBD1 (5 bases). CDR1 and CDR2 (germline): KGHSH, LQKENI. The CDR3 contains 17 residues. The CDR3 here is CASSSTAVLSYNSPLFF. The CDR3 DNA, read in part, is TGTGCCAGCTCATCGACAGCCGTACTCTCCTATAATTCACCA. Filled out from reference TRBV18 and TRBJ1-4, the complete variable domain reads NAGVMQNPRHLVRRRGQEARLRCSPMKGHSHVYWYRQLPEEGLKFMVYLQKENIIDESGMPKERFSAEFPKEGPSILRIQQVVRGDSAAYFCASSSTAVLSYNSPLFFGSGTQLSVL.

This clone was recorded at least ten times. CDR3 residues: CAISESGRDTDTQYF. CDR3 bases read: TGTGCCATCAGTGAGTCGGGCAGAGATACAGATACG. The V call is TRBV10-3, the J call TRBJ2-3; D unresolved. The CDR3 goes on 3 residues after the read ends, and that part is filled in from the germline J gene. V lost 0 bases, J lost 3 bases, and 10 bases lay in between. Germline loops: CDR1 ENHRY, CDR2 SYGVKD. This CDR3 is built from 15 residues.

Ten or more counts support this clone. The CDR3 extends 3 residues past the end of the read, so its final part is completed from the germline J gene. The V and J genes are TRBV10-2 and TRBJ1-6, with TRBD1 matching 7 bases. Germline-derived CDR1 and CDR2 are WSHSY and SAAADI. The CDR3 totals 15 residues. After removal of 5 bases from V and 5 bases from J, the junction contained 6 bases not matched to a gene. Incomplete CDR3 DNA: TGCGCCAGCAGTCTGACAGGGTCTGATAATTCACCC. Its protein is CASSLTGSDNSP. The full CDR3 protein reads CASSLTGSDNSPLHF.